Many counts were recorded for the clone carrying this TCR beta chain. Its antigen is as yet unknown. The data derive from a study of blood T cells in healthy people across ages. Study-wide results and limits: Among T cells, TCR beta diversity per million cells dropped roughly linearly as age rose.

It was with a sample-barcoded 5' primer and a J-beta primer mix that a second PCR of roughly 6 to 12 cycles was run. TCRdb reprocessed the 5' RACE reads via MiXCR and lists one record per CDR3 protein. The data show some 850,000 distinct CDR3 sequences, with roughly 25% seen just once and about 3% held by the top ten. Germline assignment: CDR1 SGHTA and CDR2 FQGTGA. The CDR3 contains 14 residues. Between the trimmed V and J ends, which lost 3 bases and 1 base, there was a span of 8 bases. The sample was also reused in another study, on T cells of mothers and their children. In that study: Among related mother-child pairs, overlap was slightly higher than in unrelated pairs, though not significantly. No clones detected were persistent microchimeric T cell clones.

What was sequenced was blood. This TCR came from a boy aged 5 to 17 in good health. This chain links TRBV7-3 with TRBJ2-3; possible D gene TRBD2, 5 bases. The CDR3 reads CASSFNGGTDTQYF. The CDR3 bases are TGTGCCAGCAGCTTTAACGGGGGCACAGATACGCAGTATTTT.